The rows below give T cell receptor beta chains drawn from one sample of a study of blood T cell repertoires in COVID-19. Clones were sequenced by immunoSEQ multiplex PCR, and TCRdb holds only the in-frame ones, with some missing. Among about 250,000 clones listed, approximately 82% were seen once. Sequencing was carried out using peripheral blood. The origin of the receptors is a woman at least 80 years old with active or convalescent COVID-19. Each CDR3 is given with its conserved first and last residue. A D gene is named only where the DNA matches it firmly. Expanded clones are given a class, and other clones once, few, many or no size at all.

j_call: TRBJ2-2; d_call: TRBD1; v_call: TRBV6-5; clone_size: NA; cdr3_aa: CAVAADRVNTGELFF; cdr3_nt: TGTGCCGTAGCGGCGGACAGGGTGAACACCGGGGAGCTGTTTTTT
j_call: TRBJ1-4; d_call: TRBD1; v_call: TRBV5-1; clone_size: few; cdr3_aa: CASSSGQGLSEKLFF; cdr3_nt: TGCGCCAGCAGCTCGGGACAGGGCCTGAGTGAAAAACTGTTTTTT
j_call: TRBJ2-5; d_call: NA; v_call: TRBV14; clone_size: NA; cdr3_aa: CASSQDAWTGRIRTQYF; cdr3_nt: TGTGCCAGCAGCCAAGATGCATGGACGGGGAGAATCCGGACCCAGTACTTC
j_call: TRBJ1-5; d_call: NA; v_call: TRBV18; clone_size: NA; cdr3_aa: CASSPMGGAYQPQHF; cdr3_nt: TGTGCCAGCTCACCGATGGGGGGGGCATATCAGCCCCAGCATTTT
j_call: TRBJ1-1; d_call: TRBD1; v_call: TRBV6-4; clone_size: NA; cdr3_aa: CASRPGQGADTEAFF; cdr3_nt: TGTGCCAGCAGACCCGGACAGGGGGCTGACACTGAAGCTTTCTTT
j_call: TRBJ1-3; d_call: TRBD1; v_call: TRBV4-2; clone_size: NA; cdr3_aa: CASSQDLRTGATFSGNTIYF; cdr3_nt: TGTGCCAGCAGCCAAGATCTCCGGACAGGGGCTACCTTCTCTGGAAACACCATATATTTT
j_call: TRBJ1-1; d_call: TRBD1; v_call: TRBV19; clone_size: NA; cdr3_aa: CASSIDPSRGLSRAFF; cdr3_nt: TGTGCCAGTAGTATAGATCCAAGCAGGGGGCTGTCTCGAGCTTTCTTT
j_call: TRBJ1-5; d_call: NA; v_call: TRBV6-2/TRBV6-3; clone_size: NA; cdr3_aa: CASSLQWGGNQPQHF; cdr3_nt: TGTGCCAGCAGTCTACAGTGGGGGGGCAATCAGCCCCAGCATTTT
j_call: TRBJ2-2; d_call: NA; v_call: TRBV19; clone_size: NA; cdr3_aa: CASNGGPGVGGELFF; cdr3_nt: TGTGCCTCAAACGGGGGACCTGGCGTTGGCGGGGAGCTGTTTTTT
j_call: TRBJ1-2; d_call: NA; v_call: TRBV5-4; clone_size: NA; cdr3_aa: CASSGGGQANYGYTF; cdr3_nt: TGTGCCAGCAGCGGGGGGGGGCAAGCTAACTATGGCTACACCTTC
j_call: TRBJ2-5; d_call: TRBD2; v_call: TRBV4-2; clone_size: NA; cdr3_aa: CASSQGNLAGEQETQYF; cdr3_nt: TGTGCCAGCAGCCAGGGAAATTTAGCGGGGGAGCAAGAGACCCAGTACTTC
j_call: TRBJ2-2; d_call: NA; v_call: TRBV4-1; clone_size: NA; cdr3_aa: CASSQVSVTGELFF; cdr3_nt: TGCGCCAGCAGCCAAGTGTCGGTTACCGGGGAGCTGTTTTTT
j_call: TRBJ1-5; d_call: TRBD1; v_call: TRBV19; clone_size: NA; cdr3_aa: CASSVNRGVGGQPQHF; cdr3_nt: TGTGCCAGTAGTGTCAACAGGGGAGTAGGTGGTCAGCCCCAGCATTTT
j_call: TRBJ1-6; d_call: TRBD1; v_call: TRBV15; clone_size: few; cdr3_aa: CATGTGGSYNSPLHF; cdr3_nt: TGTGCCACCGGGACAGGGGGGAGTTATAATTCACCCCTCCACTTT
j_call: TRBJ1-1; d_call: NA; v_call: TRBV27; clone_size: NA; cdr3_aa: CASSFRQGDTEAFF; cdr3_nt: TGTGCCAGCAGTTTTCGCCAAGGGGACACTGAAGCTTTCTTT
j_call: TRBJ2-7; d_call: NA; v_call: TRBV5-1; clone_size: NA; cdr3_aa: CASSLVYGSYGSQSYEQYF; cdr3_nt: TGCGCCAGCAGCTTGGTTTACGGGAGTTATGGGTCCCAATCCTACGAGCAGTACTTC
j_call: TRBJ1-1; d_call: NA; v_call: TRBV5-4; clone_size: NA; cdr3_aa: CASSLQTEAFF; cdr3_nt: TGTGCCAGCAGCTTACAAACTGAAGCTTTCTTT
j_call: TRBJ1-4; d_call: NA; v_call: TRBV11-3; clone_size: few; cdr3_aa: CASSLPEQGGTGWRKLFF; cdr3_nt: TGTGCCAGCAGCTTACCCGAACAGGGAGGGACTGGATGGAGGAAACTGTTTTTT
j_call: TRBJ2-3; d_call: NA; v_call: TRBV27; clone_size: NA; cdr3_aa: CASRATRTDTQYF; cdr3_nt: TGTGCCAGCAGAGCGACGAGAACAGATACGCAGTATTTT
j_call: TRBJ1-5; d_call: TRBD1; v_call: TRBV6-2/TRBV6-3; clone_size: once; cdr3_aa: CASSYLTGDQPQHF; cdr3_nt: TGTGCCAGCAGTTACTTAACAGGGGATCAGCCCCAGCATTTT
j_call: TRBJ1-5; d_call: TRBD1; v_call: TRBV6-5; clone_size: once; cdr3_aa: CASRGTGVGPQHF; cdr3_nt: TGTGCCAGCAGAGGGACAGGCGTTGGGCCCCAGCATTTT
j_call: TRBJ1-5; d_call: TRBD1; v_call: TRBV19; clone_size: NA; cdr3_aa: CASSMVTGGHGPQHF; cdr3_nt: TGTGCCAGTAGTATGGTGACAGGGGGCCACGGGCCCCAGCATTTT
j_call: TRBJ2-6; d_call: NA; v_call: TRBV24-1; clone_size: NA; cdr3_aa: CATSGPSGANVLTF; cdr3_nt: TGTGCCACCAGTGGTCCATCTGGGGCCAACGTCCTGACTTTC
j_call: TRBJ2-1; d_call: TRBD2; v_call: TRBV5-1; clone_size: NA; cdr3_aa: CASSYPSGSSNEQFF; cdr3_nt: TGCGCCAGCAGCTACCCTAGCGGGAGTAGTAATGAGCAGTTCTTC
j_call: TRBJ1-4; d_call: NA; v_call: TRBV25-1; clone_size: NA; cdr3_aa: CASSDSAFNEKLFF; cdr3_nt: TGTGCCAGCAGCGACAGTGCCTTTAATGAAAAACTGTTTTTT
j_call: TRBJ2-2; d_call: NA; v_call: TRBV5-1; clone_size: NA; cdr3_aa: CASSLGQEFGELFF; cdr3_nt: TGCGCCAGCAGCTTGGGACAGGAATTCGGGGAGCTGTTTTTT
j_call: TRBJ2-1; d_call: TRBD2; v_call: TRBV24-1; clone_size: NA; cdr3_aa: CATSDPRDGTSMAYNEQFF; cdr3_nt: TGTGCCACCAGTGATCCGAGGGACGGGACTAGCATGGCCTACAATGAGCAGTTCTTC
j_call: TRBJ2-3; d_call: NA; v_call: TRBV14; clone_size: NA; cdr3_aa: CASSQDLGGSTDTQYF; cdr3_nt: TGTGCCAGCAGCCAAGATTTAGGCGGGAGCACAGATACGCAGTATTTT
j_call: TRBJ2-5; d_call: NA; v_call: TRBV3-1/TRBV3-2; clone_size: NA; cdr3_aa: CASSQSGLYQETQYF; cdr3_nt: TGTGCCAGCAGCCAGAGCGGGCTTTACCAAGAGACCCAGTACTTC
j_call: TRBJ1-1; d_call: NA; v_call: TRBV7-9; clone_size: NA; cdr3_aa: CASSDRDSPNTEAFF; cdr3_nt: TGTGCCAGCAGCGATCGAGACAGTCCGAACACTGAAGCTTTCTTT
j_call: TRBJ2-1; d_call: TRBD2; v_call: TRBV3-1/TRBV3-2; clone_size: NA; cdr3_aa: CASSQGTSDEQFF; cdr3_nt: TGTGCCAGCAGCCAAGGAACTAGCGATGAGCAGTTCTTC
j_call: TRBJ2-1; d_call: TRBD2; v_call: TRBV5-1; clone_size: NA; cdr3_aa: CASSLGGTSANNEQFF; cdr3_nt: TGCGCCAGCAGCTTGGGTGGGACTAGCGCTAACAATGAGCAGTTCTTC
j_call: TRBJ1-3; d_call: TRBD1; v_call: TRBV30; clone_size: NA; cdr3_aa: CAWRQRDRGSGNTIYF; cdr3_nt: TGTGCCTGGAGGCAAAGGGACAGGGGGTCTGGAAACACCATATATTTT
j_call: TRBJ2-7; d_call: TRBD2; v_call: TRBV5-3; clone_size: NA; cdr3_aa: CARSLGTSGFSYEQYF; cdr3_nt: TGTGCCAGAAGCTTGGGAACTAGCGGGTTCTCCTACGAGCAGTACTTC
j_call: TRBJ2-5; d_call: TRBD1; v_call: TRBV12-3/TRBV12-4; clone_size: NA; cdr3_aa: CASSTKGAETQYF; cdr3_nt: TGTGCCAGCAGCACCAAGGGGGCTGAGACCCAGTACTTC
j_call: TRBJ2-5; d_call: NA; v_call: TRBV10-1; clone_size: NA; cdr3_aa: CASSDTPGVPWTQYF; cdr3_nt: TGCGCCAGCAGTGATACCCCCGGAGTTCCTTGGACCCAGTACTTC
j_call: TRBJ2-3; d_call: TRBD1; v_call: TRBV7-2; clone_size: once; cdr3_aa: CASSLAGTGTDTQYF; cdr3_nt: TGTGCCAGCAGCTTAGCGGGGACAGGCACAGATACGCAGTATTTT
j_call: TRBJ1-6; d_call: NA; v_call: TRBV7-2; clone_size: few; cdr3_aa: CASSPGSYNSPLHF; cdr3_nt: TGTGCCAGCAGCCCCGGTTCCTATAATTCACCCCTCCACTTT
j_call: TRBJ1-2; d_call: NA; v_call: TRBV5-1; clone_size: NA; cdr3_aa: CASSLVPADYGYTF; cdr3_nt: TGCGCCAGCAGCTTGGTCCCAGCGGACTATGGCTACACCTTC
j_call: TRBJ2-2; d_call: NA; v_call: TRBV6-5; clone_size: NA; cdr3_aa: CASLPGHLNTGELFF; cdr3_nt: TGTGCCAGTTTACCGGGACATTTAAACACCGGGGAGCTGTTTTTT
j_call: TRBJ2-1; d_call: NA; v_call: TRBV12-5; clone_size: NA; cdr3_aa: CASTRGDGRTYNEQFF; cdr3_nt: TGTGCTAGTACGAGAGGAGACGGACGGACTTACAATGAGCAGTTCTTC
j_call: TRBJ2-7; d_call: NA; v_call: TRBV4-1; clone_size: NA; cdr3_aa: CASSQGPGLISYEQYF; cdr3_nt: TGCGCCAGCAGCCAAGGACCGGGACTCATCTCCTACGAGCAGTACTTC
j_call: TRBJ2-3; d_call: TRBD2; v_call: TRBV6-5; clone_size: NA; cdr3_aa: CASTSGGAGDTQYF; cdr3_nt: TGTGCGTCGACGAGCGGGGGGGCGGGAGATACGCAGTATTTT